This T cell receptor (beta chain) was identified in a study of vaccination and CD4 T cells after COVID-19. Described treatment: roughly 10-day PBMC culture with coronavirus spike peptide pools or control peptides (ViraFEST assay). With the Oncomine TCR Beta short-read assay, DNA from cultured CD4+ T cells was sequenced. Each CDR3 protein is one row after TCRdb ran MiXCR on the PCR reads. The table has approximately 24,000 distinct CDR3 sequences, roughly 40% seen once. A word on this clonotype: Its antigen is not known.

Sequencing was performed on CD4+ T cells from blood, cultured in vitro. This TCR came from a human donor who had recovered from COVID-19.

DNA of the CDR3: TGTGCCAGCAGTGAAGATGAGTACGGTTGGGAAACCGGGGGCTACGAGCAGTACTTC. This codes for CASSEDEYGWETGGYEQYF. V is TRBV2 and J is TRBJ2-7; perhaps TRBD2 as D (6 bases). Trimming removed 1 base at V and 3 bases at J, with 25 bases between. The CDR3 contains 19 residues. Germline values: CDR1 SNHLY, CDR2 FYNNEI.